What follows describes a single T cell receptor (beta chain). The data were produced by immunoSEQ multiplex PCR, yet TCRdb's version contains in-frame clones alone and is incomplete. Seen here are approximately 200,000 clones, approximately 81% observed once, and the top ten hold approximately 5%. These data belong to a study of blood T cell repertoires in COVID-19. V shed 3 bases and J shed 3 bases, with 12 bases lying between them. The CDR3 has 14 residues. Per the germline V gene, CDR1 is DFQATT and CDR2 is SNEGSKA (reference sequence). The sample taken for sequencing was peripheral blood. The V call is TRBV20-1, the J call TRBJ1-5; D is uncertain. The sequence came from a woman between 55 and 75 years old who had recovered from COVID-19. In DNA, the CDR3 is TGCAGTGCTAGTAGGTCAGGATACAATCAGCCCCAGCATTTT. This codes for CSASRSGYNQPQHF.